The next 21 T cell receptor beta chains were all read from a single sample in a study of Ad26.COV2.S vaccination and SARS-CoV-2 variants. Profiled with immunoSEQ multiplex PCR; TCRdb holds only in-frame clones, not every one. The table shows under 500,000 clones, with roughly 90% occurring only once. Noted treatment: 19 received Ad26.COV2.S at low or high dose, single or two shots; roughly five received placebo; per-sample allocation not given. Collection of samples fell on day 63 after the first vaccine or placebo injection. Sequenced here: peripheral blood, sampled in a trial of Ad26.COV2.S vaccine versus placebo. These receptors were collected from a person between 18 and 65 years old who received the Ad26.COV2.S COVID-19 vaccine or a placebo.

The sample holds a few counts of this clone. The chain carries TRBV2 and TRBJ1-6; 8 bases align to TRBD1. The CDR3 spans 15 residues. J lost 5 bases, V lost 6 bases, and 6 bases had no gene match. CDR1 is SNHLY and CDR2 is FYNNEI in the germline V gene. This CDR3 reads CASRPRGLDNSPLHF. The CDR3 region has the DNA TGTGCCAGCAGACCCAGGGGGCTGGATAATTCACCCCTCCACTTT.

The chain has TRBV29-1 and TRBJ2-1; the D gene is possibly TRBD2 (6 bases). V was trimmed by 5 bases and J by 4 bases, leaving 9 bases between them. The CDR3 runs 12 residues. Germline V gene sequence: CDR1 SQVTM, CDR2 ANQGSEA. The CDR3 sequence: CSVPREYNEQFF. The CDR3, as DNA: TGCAGCGTTCCCCGGGAGTACAATGAGCAGTTCTTC.

The chain uses TRBV7-2 and TRBJ2-5, with 10 bases identical to TRBD2. The V gene's germline CDR1 is SGHTA and CDR2 FQGNSA. With 6 bases clipped from V and 6 bases from J, the junction kept 10 bases outside the gene matches. The CDR3 contains 15 residues. The CDR3 is CASRSRSGGAQTQYF. As DNA, the CDR3 is TGTGCCAGCAGATCTCGGAGCGGGGGGGCGCAGACCCAGTACTTC.

This chain joins TRBV4-3 and TRBJ1-5, with 8 bases lining up with TRBD1. This CDR3 comprises 17 residues. V lost 0 bases to trimming and J lost 0 bases; unmatched junction nucleotides: 4. The germline CDR1 and CDR2 sequences are LGHNA and YSLEER. CDR3 sequence (DNA): TGCGCCAGCAGCCAAGATCATCAGGGGGCTAGCAATCAGCCCCAGCATTTT. This translates into CASSQDHQGASNQPQHF.

The CDR3 loop reads CASSTLTGELFF. DNA for the CDR3: TGTGCCAGCAGCACACTAACCGGGGAGCTGTTTTTT. The J gene is TRBJ2-2, the V gene TRBV5-6; the D is unclear. This CDR3 is 12 amino acids long. V lost 4 bases and J 5 bases, leaving 6 bases between the germline ends. The germline V gene encodes CDR1 SGHDT and CDR2 YYEEEE.

DNA of the CDR3: TGTGCCAGCAGCACCCGGACAGGGGGTACTAATGAAAAACTGTTTTTT. Translating gives CASSTRTGGTNEKLFF. The V call is TRBV7-6, the J call TRBJ1-4; 10 bases are a match to TRBD1. Germline lookup yields CDR1 SGHVS and CDR2 FNYEAQ. CDR3 length: 16 amino acids. J lost 2 bases, V lost 5 bases, and 5 bases had no gene match. The full variable domain, rest sourced from reference TRBV7-6 and TRBJ1-4, is GAGVSQSPRYKVTKRGQDVALRCDPISGHVSLYWYRQALGQGPEFLTYFNYEAQQDKSGLPNDRFSAERPEGSISTLTIQRTEQRDSAMYRCASSTRTGGTNEKLFFGSGTQLSVL.

This chain joins TRBV3-1 (or the pseudogene TRBV3-2) and TRBJ1-5; D remains ambiguous. Trimming removed 2 bases at V and 2 bases at J, with 7 bases between. This CDR3 has 14 amino acids. Germline CDR1 is LGHDT and CDR2 is YNNKEL (reference sequence). In nucleotides, the CDR3 is TGTGCCAGCAGCCAATACCGAGGCAATCAGCCCCAGCATTTT. It yields the protein CASSQYRGNQPQHF.

Here the CDR3 DNA reads TGCGCCAGCATGGTGGGACCCTCCTCCTATAATTCACCCCTCCACTTT. Translated, it gives CASMVGPSSYNSPLHF. V is TRBV5-1 and J is TRBJ1-6; possible D gene TRBD1, 5 bases. V gave up 6 bases and J gave up 0 bases, with 13 bases separating them. CDR3 length equals 16 residues. Per germline, CDR1 SGHRS and CDR2 YFSETQ. The variable domain in full, completed from reference TRBV5-1 and TRBJ1-6, reads KAGVTQTPRYLIKTRGQQVTLSCSPISGHRSVSWYQQTPGQGLQFLFEYFSETQRNKGNFPGRFSGRQFSNSRSEMNVSTLELGDSALYLCASMVGPSSYNSPLHFGNGTRLTVT.

CDR3: CASRQMPDEKLFF. CDR3 DNA: TGTGCCAGCAGACAAATGCCAGACGAAAAACTGTTTTTT. The gene calls are TRBV6-5 and TRBJ1-4; no clear D. This CDR3 is 13 amino acids long. Germline CDR1 reads MNHEY; CDR2 reads SVGAGI. The V end was cut by 6 bases, the J end by 8 bases, with 13 bases between.

The chain couples TRBV30 to TRBJ2-4, with TRBD1 matching over 7 bases. CDR1 and CDR2 from the germline V gene are GTSNPN and SVGIG (reference sequence). The CDR3 contains 13 residues. Trimming took 2 bases from V and 6 from J; bases not matched to a gene: 4. The chain's CDR3 is CAWSSNRGNIQYF. CDR3 nucleotide sequence: TGTGCCTGGAGTTCTAACAGGGGAAACATTCAGTACTTC.

CDR3 protein: CASSPLPGQGVAFF. In DNA, the CDR3 is TGTGCCAGCAGCCCACTTCCTGGACAGGGCGTTGCTTTCTTT. The chain couples TRBV7-2 to TRBJ1-1; 8 nucleotides line up with TRBD1. The CDR3 is made up of 14 amino acids. The trim removed 5 bases at V and 11 bases at J, leaving 13 bases unmatched. Germline values: CDR1 SGHTA, CDR2 FQGNSA.

The rearrangement links TRBV23-1 to TRBJ1-1, with 10 positions matching TRBD1. TRBV23-1 is labeled an ORF, and its function is uncertain. This CDR3 has 18 amino acids. Germline trimming cut 2 bases from V and 4 bases from J; bases unmatched to any gene: 13. CDR3 amino acids: CASSQRQGAAFSCTEAFF. The CDR3 DNA reads TGCGCCAGCAGTCAAAGACAGGGGGCAGCCTTCAGTTGCACTGAAGCTTTCTTT.

The chain is built from TRBV6-6 and TRBJ2-1; 8 positions agree with TRBD1. Germline loops: CDR1 MNHNY, CDR2 SVGAGI (reference sequence). J was trimmed by 9 bases and V by 0 bases; bases with no gene match: 10. The CDR3 has 16 amino acids. The CDR3 coding sequence is TGTGCCAGCAGTTACTCGCCCCAGGGGGCGCGGGCTGAGCAGTTCTTC. Translation: CASSYSPQGARAEQFF.

The rearrangement links TRBV7-2 to TRBJ1-1; TRBD1 agrees at 9 bases. The CDR3 length is 15 residues. Germline V lookup: CDR1 SGHTA, CDR2 FQGNSA. The V and J ends lost 0 bases and 9 bases, in that order; junction bases with no gene match: 8. The DNA of the CDR3 is TGTGCCAGCAGCTTAGCTGGGACAGGGAGCGTCCAAGCTTTCTTT. Protein: CASSLAGTGSVQAFF.

The chain links TRBV10-1 to TRBJ1-4; 11 bases are shared with TRBD1. Germline V gene sequence: CDR1 WNHNN, CDR2 SYGVQD (reference sequence). The CDR3 loop spans 14 amino acids. Germline trimming cut 5 bases from V and 6 bases from J; bases unmatched to any gene: 2. DNA for the CDR3: TGCGCCAGCAGTCCGGGACAGGGGGATGAAAAACTGTTTTTT. It translates to CASSPGQGDEKLFF.

The chain recombines TRBV7-9 with TRBJ1-2, with a weak D call TRBD1 (5 bases). Germline CDR1 and CDR2: SEHNR and FQNEAQ (reference sequence). CDR3 length: 16 residues. The V end lost 7 bases, the J end lost 7 bases, and 25 bases lay between the germline ends. CDR3 nucleotides: TGTGCCAGCACTTCGCGAGAAGGGGATCCTACTCGTGGCTACACCTTC. Translating it yields CASTSREGDPTRGYTF. Variable domain in full (rest from reference TRBV7-9 and TRBJ1-2): DTGVSQNPRHKITKRGQNVTFRCDPISEHNRLYWYRQTLGQGPEFLTYFQNEAQLEKSRLLSDRFSAERPKGSFSTLEIQRTEQGDSAMYLCASTSREGDPTRGYTFGSGTRLTVV.

As DNA, the CDR3 is TGTGCCAGCAGCTTCGGACTTCCAGGCTCCTACAATGAGCAGTTCTTC. It translates to CASSFGLPGSYNEQFF. The V gene is TRBV5-6, the J gene TRBJ2-1; TRBD2 might be the D (5 bases). V was pared by 2 bases and J by 0 bases, with 12 bases between. Germline assignment: CDR1 SGHDT and CDR2 YYEEEE. The CDR3 has 16 amino acids.

This chain links TRBV19 with TRBJ2-3; D may be TRBD2 (5 bases). Germline-derived CDR1 and CDR2 are LNHDA and SQIVND (reference sequence). With 7 bases removed from V and 0 bases from J, the gap between germline ends came to 14 bases. CDR3 length: 15 residues. The chain's CDR3 is CASTLRRASTDTQYF. As DNA, the CDR3 is TGTGCCAGTACCCTCAGGCGGGCGAGCACAGATACGCAGTATTTT.

This clone is a singleton in its sample. The chain employs TRBV27 and TRBJ1-3; D gene uncertain. Germline V gives CDR1 MNHEY, CDR2 SMNVEV (reference sequence). V was cut by 2 bases and J by 2 bases, with 16 bases left in between. The CDR3 loop spans 17 amino acids. The CDR3 DNA follows: TGTGCCAGCAGTTTAAGCGGCAGGCGCTGGGCTGGAAACACCATATATTTT. This gives the protein CASSLSGRRWAGNTIYF.

The J gene is TRBJ2-7, the V gene TRBV5-4, with 8 bases fitting TRBD1. V gave up 5 bases and J gave up 4 bases; unmatched junction bases: 5. This CDR3 spans 13 amino acids. The V gene's germline CDR1 is SGHNT and CDR2 YYREEE (reference sequence). CDR3: CASSAGGAYEQYF. DNA of the CDR3: TGTGCCAGCAGTGCAGGGGGCGCGTACGAGCAGTACTTC.

This chain joins TRBV7-2 and TRBJ2-2; 7 bases align to TRBD2. Unmatched junction bases numbered 7, after V lost 5 bases and J lost 4 bases. The germline V gene has CDR1 SGHTA and CDR2 FQGNSA. The length of the CDR3 is 15 residues. CDR3 nucleotides: TGTGCCAGCAGCCCGCAGCGGGGTCTCACCGGGGAGCTGTTTTTT. The encoded protein is CASSPQRGLTGELFF. The variable domain in full, with the rest retrieved from reference TRBV7-2 and TRBJ2-2, is GAGVSQSPSNKVTEKGKDVELRCDPISGHTALYWYRQSLGQGLEFLIYFQGNSAPDKSGLPSDRFSAERTGGSVSTLTIQRTQQEDSAVYLCASSPQRGLTGELFFGEGSRLTVL.